The rows below give T cell receptor beta chains drawn from one sample of a study of sequential checkpoint blockade in melanoma. The table came from immunoSEQ multiplex PCR; TCRdb's copy has only in-frame clones and leaves some out. The sample carries about 18,000 clones, about 70% recorded once. The sequencing used CD8+ T cells sorted from blood (inferred from file names), collected from a patient given nivolumab and ipilimumab in sequence. These TCRs come from a human donor with melanoma. Both conserved end residues are part of each CDR3. D genes are given only for firm matches. A row's size may be missing; if present it is once, few, many or a size class.

d_call: TRBD1; clone_size: -; j_call: TRBJ1-1; v_call: TRBV11-2; cdr3_nt: TGTGCCAGCAGCATAGCCAGGACAGGGATGAACACTGAAGCTTTCTTT; cdr3_aa: CASSIARTGMNTEAFF
d_call: TRBD2; clone_size: few; j_call: TRBJ2-7; v_call: TRBV10-1; cdr3_nt: TGCGCCAGCAGCCAGACTAGCGGATACTACGAGCAGTACTTC; cdr3_aa: CASSQTSGYYEQYF
d_call: TRBD1; clone_size: few; j_call: TRBJ1-1; v_call: TRBV7-9; cdr3_nt: TGTGCCAGCAGCCCACAGGGGTCGGAGGGAGCTTTCTTT; cdr3_aa: CASSPQGSEGAFF
d_call: TRBD2; clone_size: -; j_call: TRBJ2-1; v_call: TRBV4-3; cdr3_nt: TGCGCCAGCAGCCAAGTGAGAAGTGGGCTAGCGGGAGATTATAATGAGCAGTTCTTC; cdr3_aa: CASSQVRSGLAGDYNEQFF
d_call: -; clone_size: -; j_call: TRBJ2-1; v_call: TRBV27; cdr3_nt: TGTGCCAGCAGTTTATCGCCAGGGCTAAACTACAATGAGCAGTTCTTC; cdr3_aa: CASSLSPGLNYNEQFF
d_call: TRBD1; clone_size: once; j_call: TRBJ1-2; v_call: TRBV7-8; cdr3_nt: TGTGCCAGCAGCCCCGGGCCCACAGGGGGCATCGGCTATGGCTACACCTTC; cdr3_aa: CASSPGPTGGIGYGYTF
d_call: -; clone_size: -; j_call: TRBJ2-3; v_call: TRBV6-1; cdr3_nt: TGTGCCAGCAGTGAGGTGACTAGAGATACGCAGTATTTT; cdr3_aa: CASSEVTRDTQYF
d_call: -; clone_size: -; j_call: TRBJ1-1; v_call: TRBV5-6; cdr3_nt: TGTGCCAGCGGGCTTCGGGCGGCGGGGTTCACTGAAGCTTTCTTT; cdr3_aa: CASGLRAAGFTEAFF
d_call: TRBD2; clone_size: -; j_call: TRBJ2-1; v_call: TRBV7-8; cdr3_nt: TGTGCCAGCAGTCAAGGACTAGCAGGTGAGCAGTTCTTC; cdr3_aa: CASSQGLAGEQFF
d_call: -; clone_size: -; j_call: TRBJ1-2; v_call: TRBV30; cdr3_nt: TGTGCCTGGAGTGGCAGGGTATCGGCGGGCTACACCTTC; cdr3_aa: CAWSGRVSAGYTF
d_call: -; clone_size: -; j_call: TRBJ2-1; v_call: TRBV14; cdr3_nt: TGTGCCAGCAGCCCCGAGGCAAGGGGCAGTGAGCAGTTCTTC; cdr3_aa: CASSPEARGSEQFF
d_call: TRBD2; clone_size: -; j_call: TRBJ2-1; v_call: TRBV14; cdr3_nt: TGTGCCAGCAGCCAAGGGACTAGTTGGAATGAGCAGTTCTTC; cdr3_aa: CASSQGTSWNEQFF
d_call: -; clone_size: -; j_call: TRBJ1-1; v_call: TRBV14; cdr3_nt: TGTGCCAGCAGCCCAACACCGAGGCTGGAGATCCAAGCTTTCTTT; cdr3_aa: CASSPTPRLEIQAFF
d_call: -; clone_size: -; j_call: TRBJ2-1; v_call: TRBV4-1; cdr3_nt: TGCGCCAGCAGCCAAGAGGGGGCGGTGGATGAGCAGTTCTTC; cdr3_aa: CASSQEGAVDEQFF
d_call: -; clone_size: -; j_call: TRBJ2-1; v_call: TRBV7-8; cdr3_nt: TGTGCCAGCAGCTTATCAGCGTCAAATGAGCAGTTCTTC; cdr3_aa: CASSLSASNEQFF
d_call: -; clone_size: few; j_call: TRBJ2-2; v_call: TRBV9; cdr3_nt: TGTGCCAGCAGCGTGAGCCGGGACACGGCGAACACCGGGGAGCTGTTTTTT; cdr3_aa: CASSVSRDTANTGELFF
d_call: TRBD2; clone_size: -; j_call: TRBJ2-1; v_call: TRBV5-4; cdr3_nt: TGTGCCAGCAGCTTGGGGGGAGGGGATAATAATGAGCAGTTCTTC; cdr3_aa: CASSLGGGDNNEQFF